The 9 T cell receptor beta chains presented below share a single source sample, sequenced in a study of CD8 T cells in ankylosing spondylitis. A single record per CDR3 protein comes from TCRdb applying MiXCR to the 5' RACE reads. The sample has hundreds of thousands of distinct CDR3 sequences, 20% to 25% seen once. The sequenced sample consisted of blood, either unsorted or a sorted T cell fraction (not recorded which). The receptors originated from a male donor with ankylosing spondylitis or in good health (not recorded which).

The rearrangement uses TRBV20-1 and TRBJ2-7; D gene unclear. Germline V gene sequence: CDR1 DFQATT, CDR2 SNEGSKA (reference sequence). The CDR3 has 14 amino acids. V shed 6 bases and J shed 3 bases, with 18 bases lying between them. CDR3: CSAAGSESSYEQYF. CDR3 DNA: TGCAGTGCGGCCGGGTCAGAGAGTAGCTACGAGCAGTACTTC.

The rearrangement joins TRBV11-2 to TRBJ2-3; TRBD1 matches at 7 bases. CDR1 is SGHAT and CDR2 is FQNNGV in the germline V gene. The CDR3 is 17 residues long. J lost 0 bases, V lost 5 bases, and 11 bases had no gene match. This CDR3 reads CASSPAPDRSSTDTQYF. CDR3 DNA sequence: TGTGCCAGCAGCCCCGCCCCGGACAGGTCTAGCACAGATACGCAGTATTTT.

This clonotype was picked up a small number of times. The chain is built from TRBV20-1 and TRBJ2-3; a possible D gene is TRBD1 (6 bases). The CDR3 is 16 amino acids. Per germline, CDR1 DFQATT and CDR2 SNEGSKA (reference sequence). Trimming removed 1 base from V and 4 bases from J, with 18 bases in between. CDR3 amino acids: CSARVDVLRGSDTQYF. The DNA for the CDR3 is TGCAGTGCTAGAGTGGATGTCTTGAGGGGGTCAGATACGCAGTATTTT.

The rearrangement joins TRBV20-1 to TRBJ2-7; D not certain. Trimming shortened V by 7 bases and J by 5 bases, and 3 bases separated the two germline ends. CDR1 and CDR2 (germline): DFQATT, SNEGSKA (reference sequence). The CDR3 covers 8 residues. For the CDR3, the DNA is TGCAGTGTTAACGAGCAGTACTTC. Amino acid sequence: CSVNEQYF.

This clonotype has a handful of counts. This chain joins TRBV5-1 and TRBJ2-7; 10 bases match TRBD1. The CDR3 runs 15 residues. The trim removed 4 bases at V and 2 bases at J, leaving 6 bases unmatched. Looked up from germline, CDR1 is SGHRS and CDR2 is YFSETQ. In DNA, the CDR3 is TGCGCCAGCAGCACGGGACAGGGGATCACCTACGAGCAGTACTTC. It specifies CASSTGQGITYEQYF.

V usage is TRBV6-5 and J usage is TRBJ2-7; possible D gene TRBD1, 5 bases. V was trimmed by 4 bases and J by 3 bases, leaving 13 bases between them. From germline, CDR1 is MNHEY and CDR2 SVGAGI. This CDR3 is built from 14 residues. The CDR3 spells CASSFQGRRYEQYF. CDR3 nucleotide sequence: TGTGCCAGCAGTTTCCAGGGAAGACGCTACGAGCAGTACTTC.

There are many counts of this clonotype. The rearrangement links TRBV12-3 or TRBV12-4 to TRBJ2-7; D uncertain. This CDR3 comprises 13 residues. Between the trimmed V and J ends, which lost 6 bases and 2 bases, there was a span of 11 bases. The CDR3 nucleotides are TGTGCCAGCAGCGCTTCTTACACCTACGAGCAGTACTTC. It is translated as CASSASYTYEQYF.

J is TRBJ2-5 and V is TRBV7-9; D gene uncertain. The V and J ends lost 5 bases and 5 bases respectively, with 12 bases between them. CDR3 size: 13 residues. Germline CDR1 SEHNR, CDR2 FQNEAQ (reference sequence). The DNA for the CDR3 is TGTGCCAGCAGCGACCTCGTGGGCGAGACCCAGTACTTC. This codes for CASSDLVGETQYF.

The V and J genes are TRBV15 and TRBJ2-7; possible D gene TRBD1, 5 bases. The germline gives CDR1 LNHNV, CDR2 YYDKDF (reference sequence). Between the trimmed V and J ends, which lost 3 bases and 3 bases, there was a span of 9 bases. The CDR3 totals 13 residues. CDR3 sequence: CATSRDNYYEQYF. The CDR3 DNA follows: TGTGCCACCAGCAGGGACAATTACTACGAGCAGTACTTC.